The next 8 T cell receptor beta chains were all read from a single sample in a study of CD8+ T cells in alopecia areata. Treatment meaning: oral pan-JAK inhibitor, 5-10 mg twice daily. RNA extraction and reverse transcription yielded cDNA as sequencing template. Libraries were prepared by immunoSEQ multiplex PCR; TCRdb keeps only in-frame clonotypes and omits some of them. The table includes around 200,000 clones, approximately 60% detected once. Specimen: CD4+ T cells sorted from blood, collected at week 4, from a patient treated with tofacitinib. The receptors here all came from a human donor with alopecia areata.

This clone has at least ten counts. CDR3: CSVRGTGYYNEQFF. CDR3 nucleotide sequence: TGCAGCGTACGGGGGACAGGGTACTACAATGAGCAGTTCTTC. V gene TRBV29-1 combines with J gene TRBJ2-1; TRBD1 agrees at 9 bases. Unmatched junction bases numbered 6, after V lost 6 bases and J lost 3 bases. The CDR3 extends over 14 amino acids. Germline V gives CDR1 SQVTM, CDR2 ANQGSEA.

The chain recombines TRBV7-2 with TRBJ2-1; TRBD2 is a possible D gene (6 bases). The germline gives CDR1 SGHTA, CDR2 FQGNSA. Trimming took off 2 bases at V and 1 base at J, with 18 bases between the two ends. There are 18 residues in the CDR3. The CDR3 region has the DNA TGTGCCAGCAGCTTACTCACCCCTAGCGTACTTTCCTACAATGAGCAGTTCTTC. Amino acid sequence: CASSLLTPSVLSYNEQFF. The variable domain in full, completed from reference TRBV7-2 and TRBJ2-1, reads GAGVSQSPSNKVTEKGKDVELRCDPISGHTALYWYRQSLGQGLEFLIYFQGNSAPDKSGLPSDRFSAERTGGSVSTLTIQRTQQEDSAVYLCASSLLTPSVLSYNEQFFGPGTRLTVL.

This clone was observed a few times. CDR3 loop: CASSPRTGFTGELFF. In DNA form, the CDR3 reads TGTGCCAGCAGTCCCCGGACAGGGTTCACCGGGGAGCTGTTTTTT. The chain has TRBV2 and TRBJ2-2; TRBD1 matches 8 bases. CDR3 length: 15 residues. Germline-derived CDR1 and CDR2 are SNHLY and FYNNEI. The trim removed 5 bases at V and 4 bases at J, leaving 6 bases unmatched.

This chain connects TRBV7-2 to TRBJ1-1; possible D gene TRBD1, 5 bases. This CDR3 comprises 13 residues. The V gene's germline CDR1 is SGHTA and CDR2 FQGNSA. Trimming cost V 5 bases and J 0 bases, with 7 bases left between them. CDR3 in amino acids: CASSGAVNTEAFF. The CDR3, as DNA: TGTGCCAGCAGCGGGGCCGTGAACACTGAAGCTTTCTTT.

This chain joins TRBV7-2 and TRBJ2-7, with unresolved D. CDR1 and CDR2 from the germline V gene are SGHTA and FQGNSA. The CDR3 extends over 13 amino acids. Trimming stripped 3 bases from V and 4 bases from J, with 10 bases between. The CDR3 region has the DNA TGTGCCAGCAGCTTTAGAACTAATTACGAGCAGTACTTC. Its protein product is CASSFRTNYEQYF. Full variable domain (rest looked up from reference TRBV7-2 and TRBJ2-7): GAGVSQSPSNKVTEKGKDVELRCDPISGHTALYWYRQSLGQGLEFLIYFQGNSAPDKSGLPSDRFSAERTGGSVSTLTIQRTQQEDSAVYLCASSFRTNYEQYFGPGTRLTVT.

This clone was observed a few times. The chain carries TRBV19 and TRBJ2-1; 12 nucleotides agree with TRBD2. With V trimmed by 5 bases and J by 4 bases, 15 bases remained unmatched. The CDR3 spans 19 residues. CDR1 is LNHDA, CDR2 SQIVND, per germline (reference sequence). The CDR3 protein is CASSLRTSGTFGKYNEQFF. CDR3 DNA: TGTGCCAGTAGTCTCCGGACTAGCGGGACTTTCGGTAAATACAATGAGCAGTTCTTC.

This chain joins TRBV10-2 and TRBJ2-7; TRBD2 agrees at 10 bases. The CDR3 loop spans 15 amino acids. The J segment lost 2 bases and the V segment lost 6 bases, leaving 7 bases of the junction unmatched. Germline V gene data show CDR1 as WSHSY and CDR2 as SAAADI. The CDR3 sequence: CASRTLAGGPYEQYF. CDR3 sequence (DNA): TGCGCCAGCAGGACCTTAGCGGGAGGTCCCTACGAGCAGTACTTC.

This clone was found a few times. In DNA, the CDR3 is TGTGCCAGCAGCTTACGGGGCCCTGGCAGTGAAAAACTGTTTTTT. Translation: CASSLRGPGSEKLFF. This chain links TRBV7-2 with TRBJ1-4, with D tentatively TRBD1 (5 bases). This CDR3 is built from 15 residues. Germline V gene sequence: CDR1 SGHTA, CDR2 FQGNSA. Trimming took off 2 bases at V and 7 bases at J, with 14 bases between the two ends.